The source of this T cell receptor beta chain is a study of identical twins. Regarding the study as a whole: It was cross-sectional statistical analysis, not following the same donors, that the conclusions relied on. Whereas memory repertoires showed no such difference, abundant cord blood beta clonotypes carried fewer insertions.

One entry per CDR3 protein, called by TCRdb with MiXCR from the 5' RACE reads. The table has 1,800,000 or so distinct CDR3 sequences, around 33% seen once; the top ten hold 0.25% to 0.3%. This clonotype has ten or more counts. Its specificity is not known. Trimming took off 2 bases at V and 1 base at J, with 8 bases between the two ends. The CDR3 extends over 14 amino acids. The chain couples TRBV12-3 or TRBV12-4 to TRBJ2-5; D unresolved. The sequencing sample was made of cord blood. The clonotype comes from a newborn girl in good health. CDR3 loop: CASSLRRFQETQYF. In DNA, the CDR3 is TGTGCCAGCAGTTTAAGACGTTTCCAAGAGACCCAGTACTTC.